This TCR beta chain was observed in a study of T cell responses to AZD1222 COVID-19 vaccine. Some second doses came at about 4 weeks and others at about 12 weeks; these were pooled. TCRdb's copy holds only in-frame clones and misses some; the assay was immunoSEQ multiplex PCR. The sample includes around 15,000 clones, around 89% seen only once; the top ten take roughly 3%. The study's findings and limits: Unmutated variant regions reportedly attract nearly half of all spike-specific TCRs. Just 5 or 6 AZD1222 recipients tested seropositive at baseline.

Worth noting for this clone: The antigen is undetermined.

The specimen was peripheral blood, collected 28 days after the second AZD1222 dose. The receptor was derived from an adult who received the AZD1222 COVID-19 vaccine.

CDR3 sequence reads: CASSQTANYGYTF. For the CDR3, the DNA is TGTGCCAGCTCACAGACAGCTAACTATGGCTACACCTTC. The chain is built from TRBV18 and TRBJ1-2; D possibly corresponds to TRBD1 (5 bases). The CDR3 is made up of 13 amino acids. V was clipped by 4 bases and J by 0 bases, with 6 bases between them. Germline V gene data show CDR1 as KGHSH and CDR2 as LQKENI.